The rows below give T cell receptor beta chains drawn from one sample of a study of cytomegalovirus exposure and HLA in healthy donors. Assay: immunoSEQ multiplex PCR; the TCRdb copy retains only in-frame clones and omits some. In the table there are some 110,000 clones, roughly 80% of which are singletons. Material for sequencing was PBMCs. The source of these receptors is a man aged 30 to 45 in good health and CMV-seronegative. The CDR3 runs from the conserved cysteine through the conserved F or W. D genes are given only for firm matches. A row's size may be missing; if present it is once, few, many or a size class.

d_call	v_call	clone_size	j_call	cdr3_aa	cdr3_nt
.	TRBV9	.	TRBJ2-1	CASGGSARSSSYNEQFF	TGTGCCAGCGGAGGGTCCGCGCGATCAAGCTCCTACAATGAGCAGTTCTTC
.	TRBV7-2	.	TRBJ2-7	CASTTPYEQYF	TGTGCCAGTACTACCCCTTACGAGCAGTACTTC
.	TRBV5-6	few	TRBJ1-2	CASSQGNYGYTF	TGTGCCAGCAGCCAGGGTAACTATGGCTACACCTTC
TRBD2	TRBV5-5	.	TRBJ2-2	CASSLVASGGFPTGELFF	TGTGCCAGCAGCTTGGTTGCTAGCGGGGGGTTTCCCACCGGGGAGCTGTTTTTT
.	TRBV28	.	TRBJ2-3	CASSLPPDTDTDTQYF	TGTGCCAGCAGCCTACCCCCCGACACAGACACAGATACGCAGTATTTT
TRBD1	TRBV28	once	TRBJ2-7	CASRETGTAWEQYF	TGTGCCAGCAGGGAGACCGGGACAGCCTGGGAGCAGTACTTC
.	TRBV6-5	.	TRBJ1-3	CASSYGGGWSGNTIYF	TGTGCCAGCAGTTACGGCGGGGGATGGTCTGGAAACACCATATATTTT
.	TRBV28	.	TRBJ2-2	CASTAPSQGNGELFF	TGTGCCAGCACAGCCCCATCTCAGGGGAACGGGGAGCTGTTTTTT
.	TRBV28	.	TRBJ2-1	CASSPGQGPDEQFF	TGTGCCAGCAGCCCTGGGCAGGGGCCCGATGAGCAGTTCTTC
TRBD1	TRBV10-3	.	TRBJ2-7	CAIRGGQGKGSYEQYF	TGTGCCATCAGGGGGGGACAGGGAAAAGGCTCCTACGAGCAGTACTTC
.	TRBV5-1	.	TRBJ2-7	CASSADTIYEQYF	TGCGCCAGCAGCGCCGACACCATCTACGAGCAGTACTTC
.	TRBV7-9	.	TRBJ1-6	CASSSKLRNSPLHF	TGTGCCAGCAGCTCAAAACTGAGGAATTCACCCCTCCACTTT
.	TRBV11-2	.	TRBJ2-1	CASSSRGSYNEQFF	TGTGCCAGCAGCTCTCGGGGGTCCTACAATGAGCAGTTCTTC
.	TRBV11-2	.	TRBJ2-5	CASSLDHSGRGETQYF	TGTGCCAGCAGCTTAGATCACTCAGGGCGAGGAGAGACCCAGTACTTC
.	TRBV5-1	.	TRBJ1-1	CASRRQHTNTEAFF	TGCGCAAGCAGAAGACAGCATACTAACACTGAAGCTTTCTTT
.	TRBV28	.	TRBJ2-4	CATHTTRTLPLAKNIQYF	TGTGCCACGCATACGACTCGTACACTCCCGCTAGCCAAAAACATTCAGTACTTC
TRBD1	TRBV28	.	TRBJ2-5	CASSTPGTGGGKTQYF	TGTGCCAGCAGCACGCCCGGGACAGGGGGCGGAAAGACCCAGTACTTC
.	TRBV5-1	.	TRBJ1-2	CASSLTGLQPLPISVHGYTF	TGCGCCAGCAGCTTGACGGGGTTACAACCCCTCCCCATTTCTGTGCATGGCTACACCTTC
.	TRBV30	.	TRBJ2-6	CAWWLGAGANGLTF	TGTGCCTGGTGGCTTGGGGCTGGGGCCAACGGCCTGACTTTC
.	TRBV9	few	TRBJ1-3	CASSVHQGTNTIYF	TGTGCCAGCAGCGTACATCAGGGTACGAACACCATATATTTT
TRBD1	TRBV18	.	TRBJ1-2	CASSPRPTGDYGYTF	TGTGCCAGCTCACCGCGGCCCACAGGGGACTATGGCTACACCTTC
TRBD1	TRBV10-3	.	TRBJ2-7	CAISSPTGAPSEQYF	TGTGCCATCAGTTCGCCGACAGGGGCTCCTAGTGAGCAGTACTTC
TRBD1	TRBV7-2	.	TRBJ2-7	CASSPPGTEPYEQYF	TGTGCCAGCAGCCCGCCGGGGACAGAGCCCTACGAGCAGTACTTC
.	TRBV5-1	few	TRBJ1-2	CASSSQARLDYGYTF	TGCGCCAGCAGCTCCCAAGCCCGGTTGGACTATGGCTACACCTTC
.	TRBV7-9	.	TRBJ2-6	CASSLGLGGAFSGANVLTF	TGTGCCAGCAGCTTAGGGCTTGGAGGGGCGTTCTCTGGGGCCAACGTCCTGACTTTC
.	TRBV2	few	TRBJ1-2	CASRMEGTSPGYTF	TGTGCCAGCAGAATGGAGGGCACGTCCCCTGGCTACACCTTC
.	TRBV10-3	.	TRBJ1-2	CAISNTGRVYGYTF	TGTGCCATCAGTAATACAGGGAGGGTTTATGGCTACACCTTC
TRBD2	TRBV29-1	.	TRBJ2-3	CSGATLAGGLTDTQYF	TGCAGCGGCGCTACACTAGCGGGGGGCCTCACAGATACGCAGTATTTT
.	TRBV6-5	.	TRBJ1-5	CASSYLGAGLQHF	TGTGCCAGCAGTTACTTGGGGGCAGGCCTCCAGCATTTT
.	TRBV6-5	.	TRBJ1-5	CASSYGASNQPQHF	TGTGCCAGCAGTTACGGGGCGAGCAATCAGCCCCAGCATTTT
.	TRBV19	.	TRBJ2-6	CASSSILGTAASGANGLTF	TGTGCCAGTAGTTCCATTCTCGGGACAGCTGCTTCGGGAGCCAACGGCCTGACTTTC
.	TRBV2	few	TRBJ2-1	CASSPDRHNEQFF	TGTGCCAGCAGCCCGGACAGACACAATGAGCAGTTCTTC
.	TRBV6-1	.	TRBJ2-3	CASSPLGGADTQYF	TGTGCCAGCAGTCCTTTAGGAGGGGCAGATACGCAGTATTTT
TRBD2	TRBV10-3	.	TRBJ2-5	CASGGQETQYF	TGTGCCTCGGGGGGGCAAGAGACCCAGTACTTC
TRBD1	TRBV6-5	.	TRBJ2-3	CATSTRDRGLYF	TGTGCCACCAGTACCCGGGACAGGGGGCTGTATTTT
TRBD2	TRBV5-1	.	TRBJ2-1	CASSFQRGGGNEQFF	TGCGCCAGCAGCTTCCAGCGGGGGGGCGGGAATGAGCAGTTCTTC
.	TRBV14	.	TRBJ1-2	CASSQGRGDYGYTF	TGTGCCAGCAGCCAAGGACGGGGAGACTATGGCTACACCTTC
TRBD1	TRBV6-5	few	TRBJ2-3	CASSYLQGTDTQYF	TGTGCCAGCAGTTACTTACAGGGGACAGATACGCAGTATTTT
.	TRBV28	few	TRBJ2-7	CASTSPTGGDYEQYF	TGTGCCAGCACTTCCCCGACAGGTGGAGACTACGAGCAGTACTTC
.	TRBV27	.	TRBJ1-1	CASSPSSRLNTEAFF	TGTGCCAGCAGTCCCTCGTCTAGGCTGAACACTGAAGCTTTCTTT
.	TRBV6-1	once	TRBJ2-3	CASSEATETDTQYF	TGTGCCAGCAGTGAAGCGACAGAAACAGATACGCAGTATTTT
TRBD1	TRBV7-9	.	TRBJ2-3	CASRHRDRGGTDTQYF	TGTGCCAGCAGACATCGGGACAGGGGTGGCACAGATACGCAGTATTTT
TRBD1	TRBV19	.	TRBJ2-6	CASSNRARGLGANGLTF	TGTGCCAGTAGTAACAGGGCCAGGGGGCTTGGGGCCAACGGCCTGACTTTC
TRBD2	TRBV6-1	.	TRBJ2-5	CAGWDYSTDAQYF	TGTGCCGGATGGGACTACTCCACGGATGCCCAGTACTTC
TRBD1	TRBV18	.	TRBJ1-2	CASSPRQGAANYGYTF	TGTGCCAGCTCACCTAGACAGGGGGCGGCGAACTATGGCTACACCTTC
.	TRBV5-1	.	TRBJ2-3	CASSLELGTDTQYF	TGCGCCAGCAGCTTGGAACTAGGGACAGATACGCAGTATTTT